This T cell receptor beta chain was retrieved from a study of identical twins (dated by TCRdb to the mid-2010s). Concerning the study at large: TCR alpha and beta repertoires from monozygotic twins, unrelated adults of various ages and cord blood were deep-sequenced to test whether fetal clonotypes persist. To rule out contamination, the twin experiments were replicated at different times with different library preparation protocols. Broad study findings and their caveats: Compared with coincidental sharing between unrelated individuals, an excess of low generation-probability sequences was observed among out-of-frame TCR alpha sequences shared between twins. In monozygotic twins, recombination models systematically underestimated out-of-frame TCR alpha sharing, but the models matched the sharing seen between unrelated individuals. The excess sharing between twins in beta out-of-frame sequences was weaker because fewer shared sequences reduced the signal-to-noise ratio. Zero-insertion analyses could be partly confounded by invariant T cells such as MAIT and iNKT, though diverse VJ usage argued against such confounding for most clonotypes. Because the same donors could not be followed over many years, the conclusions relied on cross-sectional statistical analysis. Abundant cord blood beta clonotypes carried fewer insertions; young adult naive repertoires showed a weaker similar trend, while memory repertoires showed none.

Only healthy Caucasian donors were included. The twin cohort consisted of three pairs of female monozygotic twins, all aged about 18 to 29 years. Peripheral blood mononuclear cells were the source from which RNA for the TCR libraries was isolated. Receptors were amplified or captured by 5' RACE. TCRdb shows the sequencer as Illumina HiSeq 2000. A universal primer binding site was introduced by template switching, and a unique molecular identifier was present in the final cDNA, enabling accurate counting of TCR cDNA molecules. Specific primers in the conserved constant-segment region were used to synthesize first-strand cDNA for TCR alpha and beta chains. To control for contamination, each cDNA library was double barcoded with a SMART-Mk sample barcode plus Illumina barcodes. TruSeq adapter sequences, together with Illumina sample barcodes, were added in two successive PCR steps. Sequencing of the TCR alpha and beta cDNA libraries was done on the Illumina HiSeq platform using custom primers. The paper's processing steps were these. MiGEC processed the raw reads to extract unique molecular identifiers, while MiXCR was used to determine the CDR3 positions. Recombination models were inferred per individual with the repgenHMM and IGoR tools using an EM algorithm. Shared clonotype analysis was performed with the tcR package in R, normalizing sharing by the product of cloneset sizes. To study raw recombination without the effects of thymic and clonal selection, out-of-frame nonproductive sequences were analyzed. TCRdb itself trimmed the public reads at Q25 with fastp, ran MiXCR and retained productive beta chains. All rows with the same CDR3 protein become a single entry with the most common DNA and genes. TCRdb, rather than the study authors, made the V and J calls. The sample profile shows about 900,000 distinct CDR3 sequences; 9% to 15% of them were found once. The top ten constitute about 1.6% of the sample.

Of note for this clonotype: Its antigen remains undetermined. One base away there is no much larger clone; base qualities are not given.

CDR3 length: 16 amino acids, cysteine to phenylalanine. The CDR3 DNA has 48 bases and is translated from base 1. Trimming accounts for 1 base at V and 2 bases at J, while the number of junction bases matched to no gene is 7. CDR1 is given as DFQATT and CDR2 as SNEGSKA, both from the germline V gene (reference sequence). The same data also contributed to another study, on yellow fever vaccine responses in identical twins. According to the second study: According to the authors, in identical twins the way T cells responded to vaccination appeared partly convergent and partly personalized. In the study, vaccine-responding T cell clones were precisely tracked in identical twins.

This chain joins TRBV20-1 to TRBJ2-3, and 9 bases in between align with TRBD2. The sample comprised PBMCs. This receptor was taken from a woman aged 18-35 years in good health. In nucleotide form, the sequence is TGCAGTGCTAGAGGAGCTAGCGGGACTCCCACAGATACGCAGTATTTT. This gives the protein CSARGASGTPTDTQYF.